The 24 T cell receptor beta chains in this list originate from one sample, sequenced in a study of OX40 agonist ivuxolimab in advanced cancers. Repertoires were generated with immunoSEQ multiplex PCR, while TCRdb's copy carries only in-frame clones and drops some. The data hold tens of thousands of clones, with over 85% observed a single time. The sample was CD4+ or CD8+ T cells sorted from blood, taken in a trial of the OX40 agonist ivuxolimab. All receptors come from an adult with an advanced solid tumor such as melanoma, head and neck, liver or kidney cancer.

This sequence joins TRBV2 and TRBJ1-5; D is unresolved. V lost 2 bases, J lost 2 bases, and 4 bases lay in between. This CDR3 has 13 residues. Germline CDR1 is SNHLY and CDR2 is FYNNEI. CDR3 amino acids: CASSEPGNQPQHF. The CDR3 nucleotides are TGTGCCAGCAGTGAACCGGGCAATCAGCCCCAGCATTTT.

The sample holds a few counts of this clone. The chain joins TRBV2 to TRBJ2-1; 7 nucleotides agree with TRBD1. Germline V gene sequence: CDR1 SNHLY, CDR2 FYNNEI. The CDR3 spans 14 residues. V gave up 1 base and J gave up 7 bases; unmatched junction bases: 4. CDR3: CASSEEGARNEQFF. The CDR3 nucleotides read TGTGCCAGCAGTGAAGAGGGGGCGAGGAATGAGCAGTTCTTC.

V usage is TRBV19 and J usage is TRBJ1-2; D unresolved. The CDR3 is made up of 15 amino acids. The V and J ends lost 5 bases and 0 bases respectively, with 13 bases between them. Germline V CDR1 and CDR2: LNHDA, SQIVND (reference sequence). CDR3 in amino acids: CASSPSWSTNYGYTF. CDR3 DNA: TGTGCCAGTAGTCCTTCTTGGTCCACTAACTATGGCTACACCTTC.

The rearrangement uses TRBV5-8 and TRBJ1-2; 8 nucleotides match TRBD1. With V trimmed by 4 bases and J by 0 bases, 5 bases remained unmatched. CDR3 size: 15 residues. Germline V gene sequence: CDR1 SGHTS, CDR2 YDEGEE. The CDR3 DNA is TGTGCCAGCAGCGTCCAGGGGGCGCCTAACTATGGCTACACCTTC. It is translated as CASSVQGAPNYGYTF.

The CDR3 DNA is TGTGCCAGCAGCTTTCAGGGAGGTAATGGCTACACCTTC. It specifies CASSFQGGNGYTF. The chain employs TRBV5-4 and TRBJ1-2; TRBD1 is a possible D gene (5 bases). Germline V gene sequence: CDR1 SGHNT, CDR2 YYREEE (reference sequence). The length of the CDR3 is 13 residues. Trimming removed 2 bases from V and 6 bases from J, with 11 bases in between. Full variable domain (missing parts from reference TRBV5-4 and TRBJ1-2): ETGVTQSPTHLIKTRGQQVTLRCSSQSGHNTVSWYQQALGQGPQFIFQYYREEENGRGNFPPRFSGLQFPNYSSELNVNALELDDSALYLCASSFQGGNGYTFGSGTRLTVV.

V is TRBV11-2 and J is TRBJ2-1; D may be TRBD2 (6 bases). Trimming took off 2 bases at V and 0 bases at J, with 11 bases between the two ends. CDR1 is SGHAT, CDR2 FQNNGV, per germline. The CDR3 is made up of 16 amino acids. As DNA, the CDR3 is TGTGCCAGCAGCTTATTTGGGGGGAGCTCCTACAATGAGCAGTTCTTC. Translated: CASSLFGGSSYNEQFF.

The gene calls are TRBV27 and TRBJ2-2; D is perhaps TRBD1 (5 bases). The CDR3 is 14 amino acids. V was shortened by 3 bases and J by 6 bases, with 11 bases between the two germline ends. Germline V gene lookup returns CDR1 MNHEY and CDR2 SMNVEV (reference sequence). CDR3 in amino acids: CASSLGPGPGELFF. As DNA, the CDR3 is TGTGCCAGCAGTTTGGGTCCAGGGCCCGGGGAGCTGTTTTTT.

The gene calls are TRBV29-1 and TRBJ2-6; the D gene is possibly TRBD2 (5 bases). CDR3 length equals 14 residues. Per the germline V gene, CDR1 is SQVTM and CDR2 is ANQGSEA. V was clipped by 6 bases and J by 1 base, with 10 bases between them. The CDR3 region is CSVTDSSGANVLTF. The CDR3 coding sequence is TGCAGCGTAACGGACTCATCTGGGGCCAACGTCCTGACTTTC.

This clone was seen only once. The chain carries TRBV11-2 and TRBJ2-1; 10 bases line up with TRBD2. The CDR3 sequence is 15 residues long. The J segment lost 8 bases and the V segment lost 5 bases, leaving 9 bases of the junction unmatched. Germline assignment: CDR1 SGHAT and CDR2 FQNNGV. The CDR3 here is CASSPSGRGEDEQFF. CDR3 nucleotide sequence: TGTGCCAGCAGCCCTAGCGGGAGAGGCGAAGATGAGCAGTTCTTC.

This sequence joins TRBV7-6 and TRBJ2-2; no clear D gene. This CDR3 is built from 13 residues. V shed 4 bases and J shed 5 bases, with 8 bases lying between them. Germline V gives CDR1 SGHVS, CDR2 FNYEAQ. CDR3 in amino acids: CASSSLGTGELFF. The CDR3 DNA reads TGTGCCAGCAGCTCACTGGGGACCGGGGAGCTGTTTTTT. The full variable domain, with the rest looked up from reference TRBV7-6 and TRBJ2-2, is GAGVSQSPRYKVTKRGQDVALRCDPISGHVSLYWYRQALGQGPEFLTYFNYEAQQDKSGLPNDRFSAERPEGSISTLTIQRTEQRDSAMYRCASSSLGTGELFFGEGSRLTVL.

This chain uses TRBV7-9 with TRBJ1-4; D is ambiguous. Germline loops: CDR1 SEHNR, CDR2 FQNEAQ (reference sequence). There are 14 residues in the CDR3. V dropped 2 bases and J dropped 2 bases, with 6 bases sitting between them. CDR3 residues: CASSLTSTNEKLFF. The DNA for the CDR3 is TGTGCCAGCAGCTTAACATCTACTAATGAAAAACTGTTTTTT.

J is TRBJ2-7 and V is TRBV28, with 9 nucleotides matching TRBD1. CDR1 is MDHEN and CDR2 is SYDVKM in the germline V gene. The ends lost 5 bases at V and 5 bases at J; junction bases unmatched: 4. The CDR3 runs to 13 residues. CDR3 amino acids: CASSLDRGNEQYF. The DNA for the CDR3 is TGTGCCAGCAGTCTGGACAGGGGCAACGAGCAGTACTTC.

This clone was seen only a few times. The chain joins TRBV29-1 to TRBJ1-1; perhaps TRBD1 as D (5 bases). The germline V gene has CDR1 SQVTM and CDR2 ANQGSEA. The CDR3 runs 11 residues. The V gene lost 6 bases and the J gene lost 6 bases, with 11 bases spanning the gap. The CDR3 protein is CSVGGVPEAFF. Written as DNA, the CDR3 is TGCAGCGTAGGAGGGGTCCCTGAAGCTTTCTTT.

The genes are TRBV7-9 and TRBJ2-1, with 10 bases fitting TRBD2. The length of the CDR3 is 15 residues. V trimming: 5 bases; J trimming: 7 bases; junction bases outside the gene matches: 8. Germline-derived CDR1 and CDR2 are SEHNR and FQNEAQ (reference sequence). The CDR3 reads CASSPTRTSGNEQFF. The CDR3 bases are TGTGCCAGCAGCCCAACACGGACTAGCGGTAATGAGCAGTTCTTC.

As to this clone: The sample holds other DNA sequences that translate to the same CDR3. Here the CDR3 DNA reads TGTGCCAGCAGCGTTGCCGGGACAGGGGGATACACCTTC. It specifies CASSVAGTGGYTF. J is TRBJ1-2 and V is TRBV9, with 11 bases aligning to TRBD1. V gave up 2 bases and J gave up 11 bases; unmatched junction bases: 5. CDR1 and CDR2 (germline): SGDLS, YYNGEE. This CDR3 region has 13 residues.

The chain couples TRBV9 to TRBJ1-2; D is undetermined. V was cut by 3 bases and J by 7 bases, with 16 bases left in between. The CDR3 contains 14 residues. Germline loops: CDR1 SGDLS, CDR2 YYNGEE. The CDR3 protein is CASSGPLDIRGYTF. As DNA, the CDR3 is TGTGCCAGCAGCGGTCCCCTCGACATTCGTGGCTACACCTTC.

The chain couples TRBV19 to TRBJ2-2; D unresolved. The germline gives CDR1 LNHDA, CDR2 SQIVND (reference sequence). Trimming left V 5 bases short and J 0 bases short, with 7 bases between. CDR3 size: 14 residues. Here the CDR3 reads CASSGSPNTGELFF. DNA of the CDR3: TGTGCCAGTAGTGGGTCGCCGAACACCGGGGAGCTGTTTTTT.

V gene TRBV19 combines with J gene TRBJ2-7; no firm D call. Per germline, CDR1 LNHDA and CDR2 SQIVND (reference sequence). This CDR3 spans 17 amino acids. Trimming removed 3 bases at V and 2 bases at J, with 20 bases between. In nucleotides, the CDR3 is TGTGCCAGTAGTATCGGCCTCCGTGGGTCTTGGGCCTACGAGCAGTACTTC. Amino acid sequence: CASSIGLRGSWAYEQYF.

V usage is TRBV6-4 and J usage is TRBJ2-1; D is uncertain. Trimming removed 3 bases from V and 4 bases from J, with 28 bases in between. This CDR3 region has 20 residues. Germline V gene lookup returns CDR1 MRHNA and CDR2 SNTAGT. CDR3 sequence reads: CASSDRGLLYLSIVYNEQFF. The CDR3 DNA reads TGTGCCAGCAGTGATCGTGGGCTGCTTTACCTCTCGATAGTTTACAATGAGCAGTTCTTC.

The V call is TRBV5-1, the J call TRBJ1-1; possible D gene TRBD1, 6 bases. The CDR3 totals 17 residues. V lost 4 bases, J lost 1 base, and 20 bases lay in between. The germline gives CDR1 SGHRS, CDR2 YFSETQ. The CDR3 region is CASSSREGTYRNTEAFF. The DNA for the CDR3 is TGCGCCAGCAGCAGCAGGGAAGGGACATATCGGAACACTGAAGCTTTCTTT.

The rearrangement uses TRBV13 and TRBJ2-3; the D is unclear. The V gene's germline CDR1 is PRHDT and CDR2 FYEKMQ (reference sequence). The length of the CDR3 is 12 residues. V was pared by 5 bases and J by 11 bases, with 14 bases between. CDR3 bases: TGTGCCAGCAGCCTTGAGCCTTTGAAGCAGTATTTT. It codes for CASSLEPLKQYF. Full variable domain (rest looked up from reference TRBV13 and TRBJ2-3): AAGVIQSPRHLIKEKRETATLKCYPIPRHDTVYWYQQGPGQDPQFLISFYEKMQSDKGSIPDRFSAQQFSDYHSELNMSSLELGDSALYFCASSLEPLKQYFGPGTRLTVL.

The chain couples TRBV18 to TRBJ2-7, with 9 bases fitting TRBD1. Germline loops: CDR1 KGHSH, CDR2 LQKENI. This CDR3 is 13 amino acids long. V shed 6 bases, J shed 3 bases, and the junction held 3 bases outside the gene matches. The CDR3 here is CASSRQGDYEQYF. The CDR3 DNA reads TGTGCCAGCTCCCGACAGGGGGACTACGAGCAGTACTTC.

A few counts support this clone. The rearrangement joins TRBV6-1 to TRBJ2-1, with 8 bases matching TRBD2. J gave up 2 bases and V 6 bases, and 3 bases lay outside the gene matches. The CDR3 has 14 amino acids. CDR1 and CDR2 (germline): MNHNS, SASEGT. CDR3 sequence (DNA): TGTGCCAGCAGCGCGGGACTAGCCTACAATGAGCAGTTCTTC. Protein product: CASSAGLAYNEQFF.

This clone has only one observation. This chain connects TRBV29-1 to TRBJ2-3; no reliable D call. The V end lost 6 bases, the J end lost 1 base, and 11 bases lay between the germline ends. Germline CDR1 is SQVTM and CDR2 is ANQGSEA. CDR3 length equals 13 residues. CDR3 nucleotide sequence: TGCAGCGTCGGCGGAACCCGCACAGATACGCAGTATTTT. Translation gives CSVGGTRTDTQYF.